Following are 2 T cell receptor beta chains from one sample sequenced in a study of blood T cell repertoires in COVID-19. The assay was immunoSEQ multiplex PCR, and TCRdb's table has in-frame clones only and misses some. Here the sample spans roughly 72,000 clones, roughly 91% being singletons. Sequenced: peripheral blood. The receptor source for this set is a human donor in a cohort sampled during active COVID-19.

The rearrangement uses TRBV5-4 and TRBJ2-4; TRBD1 matches at 9 bases. V lost 0 bases, J lost 2 bases, and 3 bases stayed unmatched. The germline V gene has CDR1 SGHNT and CDR2 YYREEE (reference sequence). CDR3 length: 16 amino acids. The CDR3 nucleotides read TGTGCCAGCAGCTTGGCTGGACAGGGGACCAAAAACATTCAGTACTTC. Translated, it gives CASSLAGQGTKNIQYF.

The rearrangement joins TRBV15 to TRBJ2-1; the D gene is possibly TRBD2 (6 bases). Germline V gives CDR1 LNHNV, CDR2 YYDKDF (reference sequence). The CDR3 consists of 17 residues. V was shortened by 3 bases and J by 0 bases, with 15 bases between the two germline ends. Written as DNA, the CDR3 is TGTGCCACCAGCAGTAGTGGGGGACTTTACTCCTACAATGAGCAGTTCTTC. It is translated as CATSSSGGLYSYNEQFF.